The T cell receptor (beta chain) described here comes from a study of blood T cell repertoires in COVID-19. Overall study: There were acute and convalescent COVID-19 samples, and they came from the United States, Italy and Spain. PBMCs, B-cell-depleted T cells, or T cells were the source of the cDNA or gDNA that made up the material.

Researchers sorted participants into cohorts using their self-reported clinical history. In its sample, this clone was seen a few times. Per germline, CDR1 SGHRS and CDR2 YFSETQ. V was shortened by 0 bases and J by 8 bases, with 14 bases between the two germline ends. This CDR3 contains 14 residues. Libraries were prepared by immunoSEQ multiplex PCR; TCRdb keeps only in-frame clonotypes and omits some of them. The sample shows about 140,000 clones, 84% of them seen only once. The rearrangement links TRBV5-1 to TRBJ1-1; possible D gene TRBD1, 6 bases. The TCR comes from a woman aged 45-60 years with acute COVID-19. The sequencing input was PBMCs or T cells enriched from blood (not recorded which). CDR3 region: CASSLVGLGTEAFF. CDR3 coding DNA: TGCGCCAGCAGCTTGGTGGGGCTCGGGACAGAAGCTTTCTTT.